These 31 T cell receptor beta chains share one sample of origin, sequenced in a study of shared clonotypes between healthy human individuals (dated by TCRdb to 2020 to 2021). Library method: the immunoSEQ multiplex PCR assay. TCRdb limited this immuneACCESS table to in-frame rearrangements with V and J called. A share of clones is missing; checked studies link under half to unresolved V genes, and the rest is unexplained. This sample holds approximately 350,000 clones; less than 85% were observed only once. The top ten constitute about 9.4% of the sample. The material sequenced was memory CD4+ T cells sorted from blood. Read against the paper, the sample's cell subset or site label means: CD45RA-negative fraction. These receptors all come from a man aged 25-45 years in good health.

This clone is a singleton in its sample. This CDR3 is CASSHLTFSGNTIYF. In nucleotides, the CDR3 is TGTGCCAGCAGCCACCTGACATTCTCTGGAAACACCATATATTTT. This chain joins TRBV14 and TRBJ1-3; D is unclear. Trimming cost V 3 bases and J 0 bases, with 9 bases left between them. CDR1 and CDR2 (germline): SGHDN, FVKESK. The length of the CDR3 is 15 residues.

Regarding this clone: The sample contains more than one DNA sequence encoding this CDR3. The chain combines TRBV5-1 with TRBJ2-3, with no clear D. CDR3 size: 14 residues. The V end was cut by 3 bases, the J end by 1 base, with 9 bases between. In germline, CDR1 is SGHRS, CDR2 YFSETQ. The DNA of the CDR3 is TGCGCCAGCAGCTCACCAGGCGGCACAGATACGCAGTATTTT. Its translation: CASSSPGGTDTQYF.

The chain couples TRBV10-2 to TRBJ1-1; tentatively, D is TRBD1 (5 bases). This CDR3 comprises 16 residues. Trimming removed 8 bases from V and 4 bases from J, with 23 bases in between. From germline, CDR1 is WSHSY and CDR2 SAAADI. The CDR3 region is CASSLGQQGVITEAFF. CDR3 in DNA: TGCGCCAGCTCCTTGGGGCAGCAGGGTGTTATCACTGAAGCTTTCTTT.

For this clone: A single base separates this from a much larger clone, so it may be a read error. The chain links TRBV18 to TRBJ1-2, with 7 bases aligning to TRBD1. Per the germline V gene, CDR1 is KGHSH and CDR2 is LQKENI. V lost 2 bases to trimming and J lost 4 bases; unmatched junction nucleotides: 16. The CDR3 consists of 18 residues. CDR3 bases: TGTGCCAGCTCACCAGCCCGGGCAGGGGGGGCCAGGGTCTATGGCTACACCTTC. It yields the protein CASSPARAGGARVYGYTF.

V usage is TRBV5-6 and J usage is TRBJ2-1; 8 positions match TRBD2. This CDR3 contains 17 residues. V trimming: 3 bases; J trimming: 3 bases; junction bases outside the gene matches: 11. Germline V gene lookup returns CDR1 SGHDT and CDR2 YYEEEE. CDR3 nucleotides: TGTGCCAGCAGCTCAGGGCCAGCGGGGGTAAACTACAATGAGCAGTTCTTC. Its translation: CASSSGPAGVNYNEQFF.

The count of this clone is one. The V and J genes are TRBV2 and TRBJ2-4; 10 nucleotides agree with TRBD2. The germline V gene has CDR1 SNHLY and CDR2 FYNNEI. The CDR3 covers 20 residues. Trimming removed 2 bases from V and 1 base from J; junction bases left unmatched: 14. The CDR3 reads CASSEKSGLAGVEAKNIQYF. Written as DNA, the CDR3 is TGTGCCAGCAGTGAAAAGTCGGGGCTAGCGGGAGTGGAGGCCAAAAACATTCAGTACTTC.

The chain carries TRBV5-6 and TRBJ1-1; D is ambiguous. Deletions cut 4 bases from V and 0 bases from J, with 10 bases between. Germline V gene lookup returns CDR1 SGHDT and CDR2 YYEEEE. The CDR3 is 14 residues long. The DNA for the CDR3 is TGTGCCAGCAGCAGGTCACGATTGAACACTGAAGCTTTCTTT. Protein: CASSRSRLNTEAFF.

This chain joins TRBV5-6 and TRBJ2-7; 12 positions agree with TRBD1. J lost 0 bases, V lost 4 bases, and 14 bases had no gene match. CDR1 is SGHDT, CDR2 YYEEEE, per germline. CDR3 length equals 19 residues. The CDR3 coding sequence is TGTGCCAGCAGCCAATGGGACAGGGGGCCTCCCAGGAGCTCCTACGAGCAGTACTTC. As protein: CASSQWDRGPPRSSYEQYF.

This clone came up a few times. The chain recombines TRBV29-1 with TRBJ2-7; TRBD1 matches 7 bases. Germline V gives CDR1 SQVTM, CDR2 ANQGSEA. V lost 5 bases, J lost 4 bases, and 8 bases stayed unmatched. The CDR3 length is 13 residues. CDR3 sequence (DNA): TGCAGCGTTTTGTTAGCAGGGGGATACGAGCAGTACTTC. Translation gives CSVLLAGGYEQYF.

V usage is TRBV5-1 and J usage is TRBJ1-2; 8 bases are shared with TRBD1. In germline, CDR1 is SGHRS, CDR2 YFSETQ. The CDR3 spans 15 residues. Trimming removed 4 bases from V and 5 bases from J; junction bases left unmatched: 10. The CDR3 protein is CASSPLGQGQYGYTF. CDR3 nucleotides: TGCGCCAGCAGCCCTCTTGGACAGGGACAATATGGCTACACCTTC. The full variable domain, its missing parts supplied by reference TRBV5-1 and TRBJ1-2, is KAGVTQTPRYLIKTRGQQVTLSCSPISGHRSVSWYQQTPGQGLQFLFEYFSETQRNKGNFPGRFSGRQFSNSRSEMNVSTLELGDSALYLCASSPLGQGQYGYTFGSGTRLTVV.

Concerning this clone: Within the sample, other DNA sequences also encode this same CDR3. This chain uses TRBV28 with TRBJ2-3; tentative D call: TRBD2 (6 bases). Germline CDR1 and CDR2: MDHEN and SYDVKM. V gave up 5 bases and J gave up 6 bases, with 12 bases separating them. This CDR3 is built from 13 residues. CDR3 nucleotides: TGTGCCAGCAGTCTCCCGACTAGGGATACGCAGTATTTT. Translated, it gives CASSLPTRDTQYF.

This clone was seen a handful of times. The rearrangement joins TRBV7-8 to TRBJ1-3; D is unclear. The CDR3 contains 13 residues. The germline V and J ends were trimmed by 0 bases and 2 bases, with 2 bases remaining between them. Germline CDR1 SGHVS, CDR2 FQNEAQ. The CDR3 sequence: CASSLAAGNTIYF. CDR3 nucleotide sequence: TGTGCCAGCAGCTTAGCTGCTGGAAACACCATATATTTT.

A few counts support this clone. The chain recombines TRBV7-2 with TRBJ2-4; maybe TRBD2 (6 bases). The CDR3 is made up of 15 amino acids. CDR1 SGHTA and CDR2 FQGNSA come from the germline V gene. V shed 2 bases and J shed 2 bases, with 10 bases lying between them. This CDR3 is CASSLMRDTKNIQYF. DNA for the CDR3: TGTGCCAGCAGCTTAATGCGGGATACCAAAAACATTCAGTACTTC.

The chain employs TRBV2 and TRBJ2-3; perhaps TRBD2 as D (6 bases). V was shortened by 6 bases and J by 1 base, with 14 bases between the two germline ends. The CDR3 runs to 15 residues. Per the germline V gene, CDR1 is SNHLY and CDR2 is FYNNEI. CDR3 protein: CASRHGSFGTDTQYF. Here the CDR3 DNA reads TGTGCCAGCAGGCACGGGAGTTTTGGCACAGATACGCAGTATTTT.

This clone was detected ten times or more. The chain is built from TRBV19 and TRBJ1-2; a possible D gene is TRBD1 (5 bases). The CDR3 length is 15 residues. Germline V gives CDR1 LNHDA, CDR2 SQIVND (reference sequence). With 9 bases removed from V and 8 bases from J, the gap between germline ends came to 25 bases. Written as DNA, the CDR3 is TGTGCCAGGGATCTCCACCGGGACTTATGGAGGGGCTACACCTTC. Its protein product is CARDLHRDLWRGYTF.

V usage is TRBV30 and J usage is TRBJ1-2; D call uncertain. V was trimmed by 3 bases and J by 0 bases, leaving 5 bases between them. The CDR3 runs to 12 residues. CDR1 is GTSNPN, CDR2 SVGIG, per germline (reference sequence). CDR3 in DNA: TGTGCCTGGAGGGAGTCTAACTATGGCTACACCTTC. It encodes CAWRESNYGYTF.

The CDR3 sequence: CASSLWTEETQYF. The DNA of the CDR3 is TGTGCCAGCAGCTTATGGACCGAAGAGACCCAGTACTTC. The J gene is TRBJ2-5, the V gene TRBV7-2, with D uncertain. Germline V lookup: CDR1 SGHTA, CDR2 FQGNSA. V was cut by 2 bases and J by 3 bases, with 7 bases left in between. The CDR3 runs 13 residues.

J is TRBJ1-5 and V is TRBV2, with TRBD1 matching over 9 bases. The V gene's germline CDR1 is SNHLY and CDR2 FYNNEI. This CDR3 is built from 14 residues. V lost 5 bases, J lost 6 bases, and 5 bases stayed unmatched. CDR3 protein: CASSQQGAGQPQHF. Written as DNA, the CDR3 is TGTGCCAGCAGTCAACAGGGGGCGGGTCAGCCCCAGCATTTT.

V and J are TRBV7-6 and TRBJ1-3; D is ambiguous. This CDR3 has 11 residues. V was pared by 6 bases and J by 5 bases, with 5 bases between. The germline V gene has CDR1 SGHVS and CDR2 FNYEAQ. In DNA form, the CDR3 reads TGTGCCAGCAGGCTTAGAAACACCATATATTTT. It translates to CASRLRNTIYF. Looking up the rest from reference TRBV7-6 and TRBJ1-3 gives the full variable domain: GAGVSQSPRYKVTKRGQDVALRCDPISGHVSLYWYRQALGQGPEFLTYFNYEAQQDKSGLPNDRFSAERPEGSISTLTIQRTEQRDSAMYRCASRLRNTIYFGEGSWLTVV.

This clone has only one observation. The chain carries TRBV2 and TRBJ2-5; no clear D gene. Near its end, the DNA agrees better with TRBJ2-7, so the J call may be wrong. Per germline, CDR1 SNHLY and CDR2 FYNNEI. The CDR3 runs to 13 residues. CDR3 bases: TGTGCCAGCAGTGACTGGGTTGGCTACGAGCAGTACTTC. Translating gives CASSDWVGYEQYF.

The CDR3 DNA follows: TGCGCCAGCAGCGCCGGGACTAGCGGGATGAACACCGGGGAGCTGTTTTTT. Amino acid sequence: CASSAGTSGMNTGELFF. V and J are TRBV5-1 and TRBJ2-2, with 13 bases aligning to TRBD2. V lost 4 bases and J lost 1; bases outside the gene matches: 4. The CDR3 has 17 amino acids. Germline CDR1 is SGHRS and CDR2 is YFSETQ.

V gene TRBV28 combines with J gene TRBJ2-6; D unresolved. The germline gives CDR1 MDHEN, CDR2 SYDVKM. This CDR3 spans 17 amino acids. V was shortened by 4 bases and J by 4 bases, with 17 bases between the two germline ends. The CDR3 region is CASSSPSIPAGANVLTF. CDR3 bases: TGTGCCAGCAGTTCCCCTTCCATCCCCGCCGGGGCCAACGTCCTGACTTTC.

The table lists this clone with many counts. This CDR3 is also generated by other DNA sequences in the sample. The V gene is TRBV18, the J gene TRBJ2-7; tentatively, D is TRBD1 (7 bases). This CDR3 is built from 19 residues. Trimming pared 6 bases from V and 3 bases from J, leaving 30 bases between. CDR1 is KGHSH and CDR2 is LQKENI in the germline V gene. The CDR3 DNA is TGTGCCAGCTCCCCTGAGGCGGGACAGAGGATTGACGGAGGCTACGAGCAGTACTTC. Translating gives CASSPEAGQRIDGGYEQYF.

V and J are TRBV4-2 and TRBJ1-1, with a possible D match to TRBD1 (5 bases). Trimming removed 0 bases at V and 4 bases at J, with 15 bases between. The germline V gene encodes CDR1 LGHNA and CDR2 YNFKEQ. The CDR3 has 16 amino acids. The CDR3 bases are TGTGCCAGCAGCCAAGATTCTTACTCGGGGGGCACTGAAGCTTTCTTT. Translated: CASSQDSYSGGTEAFF.

Here the CDR3 reads CASSFLGLAGGPYNEQFF. CDR3 DNA sequence: TGTGCCAGCAGCTTTTTAGGCTTGGCGGGAGGCCCCTACAATGAGCAGTTCTTC. V gene TRBV5-4 combines with J gene TRBJ2-1; 8 bases match TRBD2. The CDR3 is 18 amino acids. The germline CDR1 and CDR2 sequences are SGHNT and YYREEE (reference sequence). The junction had 12 bases not matched to a gene; V was cut back by 2 bases and J by 2 bases.

V usage is TRBV6-1 and J usage is TRBJ1-1; D not certain. CDR1 is MNHNS and CDR2 is SASEGT in the germline V gene. The CDR3 contains 13 residues. The V end lost 0 bases, the J end lost 6 bases, and 8 bases lay between the germline ends. DNA of the CDR3: TGTGCCAGCAGTGAAGCGCTAATCCCTGAAGCTTTCTTT. It translates to CASSEALIPEAFF.

This clone has just one count. V usage is TRBV7-9 and J usage is TRBJ1-5; 8 bases agree with TRBD1. After removal of 5 bases from V and 4 bases from J, the junction contained 1 base not matched to a gene. Germline V gene data show CDR1 as SEHNR and CDR2 as FQNEAQ (reference sequence). The CDR3 runs to 13 residues. For the CDR3, the DNA is TGTGCCAGCAGCCGGACAGGGAATCAGCCCCAGCATTTT. Its translation: CASSRTGNQPQHF. The full variable domain, its missing parts supplied by reference TRBV7-9 and TRBJ1-5, is DTGVSQNPRHKITKRGQNVTFRCDPISEHNRLYWYRQTLGQGPEFLTYFQNEAQLEKSRLLSDRFSAERPKGSFSTLEIQRTEQGDSAMYLCASSRTGNQPQHFGDGTRLSIL.

The rearrangement uses TRBV4-1 and TRBJ2-5; D is undetermined. Germline CDR1 reads MGHRA; CDR2 reads YSYEKL. CDR3 length: 16 amino acids. Trimming removed 0 bases from V and 1 base from J, with 12 bases in between. Written as DNA, the CDR3 is TGCGCCAGCAGCCAAGATGGGTGGCAGCCCCAAGAGACCCAGTACTTC. This encodes CASSQDGWQPQETQYF.

V is TRBV5-1 and J is TRBJ2-7; 7 bases are shared with TRBD2. Germline lookup yields CDR1 SGHRS and CDR2 YFSETQ. This CDR3 has 13 amino acids. V shed 0 bases and J 5 bases; nucleotides not matched to a gene: 2. The CDR3 region has the DNA TGCGCCAGCAGCTTGGATCGGGAGGACGAGCAGTACTTC. This gives the protein CASSLDREDEQYF.

This clone appeared a few times. This sequence joins TRBV11-3 and TRBJ2-7, with 8 bases identical to TRBD1. The V gene's germline CDR1 is SGHNT and CDR2 YENEEA. There are 14 residues in the CDR3. V lost 5 bases and J lost 2; bases outside the gene matches: 5. The CDR3 DNA sequence: TGTGCCAGCAGCCCCTGGGACAGGCCCTACGAGCAGTACTTC. Translating gives CASSPWDRPYEQYF.

The rearrangement links TRBV4-3 to TRBJ2-7; weak D call: TRBD1 (6 bases). The CDR3 sequence is 17 residues long. Deletions cut 0 bases from V and 2 bases from J, with 17 bases between. Per germline, CDR1 LGHNA and CDR2 YSLEER. The CDR3 DNA sequence: TGCGCCAGCAGCCAAGATTTAACAGGGCGGACCCCCTACGAGCAGTACTTC. Its translation: CASSQDLTGRTPYEQYF.